This paragraph reports one T cell receptor beta chain. This sample stems from a study of control samples from healthy donors and cancer patients. Produced via immunoSEQ multiplex PCR; TCRdb's table is partial and in-frame only. The sample contains about 96,000 clones, approximately 93% of which appear only once. Trimming left V 5 bases short and J 3 bases short, with 15 bases between. Germline V lookup: CDR1 SEHNR, CDR2 FQNEAQ (reference sequence). CDR3 size: 15 residues. The TCR originated in a man between 18 and 35 years old in good health. J is TRBJ2-3 and V is TRBV7-9, with D tentatively TRBD2 (5 bases). The specimen was blood. The CDR3 DNA sequence: TGTGCCAGCAGCGACACCGGGAAGGAGACAGATACGCAGTATTTT. This gives the protein CASSDTGKETDTQYF.